This T cell receptor beta chain derives from a study of T cell repertoires in cytomegalovirus infection. TCRdb used MiXCR to reprocess the reads, holding one entry per CDR3 protein. This sample has a few hundred thousand distinct CDR3 sequences, with roughly 13% found just once. With 0 bases clipped from V and 2 bases from J, the junction kept 5 bases outside the gene matches. Germline loops: CDR1 ENHRY, CDR2 SYGVKD. The CDR3 loop spans 16 amino acids. Material for sequencing was PBMCs. The chain carries TRBV10-3 and TRBJ2-3; 7 bases line up with TRBD2. The receptor was derived from a human donor in good health (CMV status not recorded). Some clones in this sample may be carry-over from other donors' samples. In nucleotides, the CDR3 is TGTGCCATCAGTGAGTCGGGGCTAGCGGACACAGATACGCAGTATTTT. The encoded protein is CAISESGLADTDTQYF.